A selection of T cell receptor beta chains follows, all from one sample in a study of blood T cell repertoires in COVID-19. Method: immunoSEQ multiplex PCR; TCRdb's copy keeps in-frame clones and lacks some. Found here are hundreds of thousands of clones, 70% to 90% of them singletons; the top ten hold roughly 4%. Material for sequencing was PBMCs or T cells enriched from blood (not recorded which). The receptors here all came from a man younger than 45 who had recovered from COVID-19. Each CDR3 is given with its conserved first and last residue. A D gene is named only where the DNA matches it firmly. Where a row states a size, it is once, few, many or the class of an expanded clone; other rows omit it.

size	D	V	J	DNA	CDR3
-	-	TRBV6-5	TRBJ1-2	TGTGCCAGCAGCCTACTGAGACAAGCCAACTATGGCTACACCTTC	CASSLLRQANYGYTF
-	-	TRBV24-1	TRBJ2-1	TGTGCCACCAGTACCCTAAGCTCCTACAATGAGCAGTTCTTC	CATSTLSSYNEQFF
-	TRBD1	TRBV7-9	TRBJ1-3	TGTGCCAGCAGCTTAGGGGGACAGGTCGAGGCCTATTTT	CASSLGGQVEAYF
-	-	TRBV30	TRBJ2-5	TGTGCCTGTGAGCGCGGCGGTATAAGGGAGACCAAGTACTTC	CACERGGIRETKYF
-	-	TRBV10-3	TRBJ2-2	TGTGCCATCAGCACCCCCATAAAGCGGGCCCCCGGGGAGCTGTTTTTT	CAISTPIKRAPGELFF
-	-	TRBV19	TRBJ1-5	TGTGCCAGTGCGGGTGGGAGCAATCAGCCCCAGCATTTT	CASAGGSNQPQHF
-	TRBD1	TRBV7-9	TRBJ1-5	TGTGCCAGCAGCACGGGACAGGGAGATAGCAATCAGCCCCAGCATTTT	CASSTGQGDSNQPQHF
-	TRBD1	TRBV19	TRBJ1-5	TGTGCCAGTAAACTTAGGGAGGGGACAGGCCGTAGCAATCAGCCCCAGCATTTT	CASKLREGTGRSNQPQHF
-	-	TRBV9	TRBJ1-2	TGTGCCAGCAGCGTAGGGGGACACCCCTATGGCTACACCTTC	CASSVGGHPYGYTF
-	TRBD1	TRBV11-3	TRBJ2-2	TGTGCCAGCAGCTTAGAACGAAAGCCGGGACAGGGGGCCGGGGAGCTGTTTTTT	CASSLERKPGQGAGELFF
once	TRBD2	TRBV7-2	TRBJ2-7	TGTGCCAGCAGAAGTAGCGGGCAACCTCCCTACGAGCAGTACTTC	CASRSSGQPPYEQYF
few	-	TRBV24-1	TRBJ2-7	TGTGCCACCAGTGATTCCAACAGCGAGCAGTACTTC	CATSDSNSEQYF
-	-	TRBV3-1/TRBV3-2	TRBJ2-7	TGTGCCAGCAGCCCGCGGAATTCTGACGAGCAGTACTTC	CASSPRNSDEQYF
-	-	TRBV18	TRBJ1-3	TGTGCCAGCTCGCCCCGCGGCACAGGAAACACCATATATTTT	CASSPRGTGNTIYF
few	TRBD1	TRBV4-1	TRBJ1-1	TGCGCCAGCAGCCTCGGGTGGGACAGCTTGAACACTGAAGCTTTCTTT	CASSLGWDSLNTEAFF
-	-	TRBV9	TRBJ2-1	TGTGCCAGCAGCGAAACTACGGACAGAGTATACAATGAGCAGTTCTTC	CASSETTDRVYNEQFF
-	TRBD1	TRBV28	TRBJ1-2	TGTGCCAGCAGCCCTACAGGGGGCGCGAACTATGGCTACACCTTC	CASSPTGGANYGYTF
-	TRBD2	TRBV12-3/TRBV12-4	TRBJ2-5	TGTGCCAGCAGCCCGGGAGGTCGCGAGACCCAGTACTTC	CASSPGGRETQYF
once	-	TRBV28	TRBJ1-2	TGTGCCAGCAGTTCCGGGGGGCAGGGAGAGTATGGCTACACCTTC	CASSSGGQGEYGYTF
-	-	TRBV24-1	TRBJ1-2	TGTGCCACCATGGACTTGAATAACTATGGCTACACCTTC	CATMDLNNYGYTF
-	-	TRBV11-3	TRBJ2-1	TGTGCCAGCAGCCCGGTGGGGGCAAGGAATGAGCAGTTCTTC	CASSPVGARNEQFF
-	-	TRBV1	TRBJ1-5	TGCACCAGCAGCCAAGAGGGGCAGGGGGCAAGACAGCCCCAGCATTTT	CTSSQEGQGARQPQHF
once	-	TRBV7-8	TRBJ2-3	TGTGCCAGCAGCTTAAGTGCGATGGTGATCACAGATACGCAGTATTTT	CASSLSAMVITDTQYF
-	-	TRBV7-2	TRBJ2-2	TGTGCCAGCAGCCTCCACACCGGGGAGCTGTTTTTT	CASSLHTGELFF
-	-	TRBV27	TRBJ2-1	TGTGCCAGCAGTCTCCCCCCCCACAGCCTCTCCTACAATGAGCAGTTCTTC	CASSLPPHSLSYNEQFF
-	-	TRBV11-3	TRBJ1-4	TGTGCCAGCAGCTTAGCCCAGGAAAAACTGTTTTTT	CASSLAQEKLFF
-	-	TRBV6-4	TRBJ2-1	TGTGCCAGCAGTGAAAAGGGAGGGGGGTTTGATGAGCAGTTCTTC	CASSEKGGGFDEQFF
-	-	TRBV12-3/TRBV12-4	TRBJ2-5	TGTGCCAGCAGTTTGGGCAGGGAAGAGACCCAGTACTTC	CASSLGREETQYF
-	TRBD1	TRBV7-9	TRBJ2-6	TGTGCCAACAGCGGAGTGCGGGGACAGGCCATCTCTGGGGCCAACGTCCTGACTTTC	CANSGVRGQAISGANVLTF
-	-	TRBV28	TRBJ1-2	TGTGCCAGCAGCCCCCCCCAGGGGAACTATGGCTACACCTTC	CASSPPQGNYGYTF
-	-	TRBV18	TRBJ2-5	TGTGCCAGCTCACCACCTGTCCGCGTACAAGAGACCCAGTACTTC	CASSPPVRVQETQYF
-	-	TRBV27	TRBJ1-6	TGTGCCAGCAGTCTAAGAAGCCTTAACTTTAATTCACCCCTCCACTTT	CASSLRSLNFNSPLHF
-	-	TRBV11-2	TRBJ1-2	TGTGCCAGCAGCTTAGGAGCGGGAGTCCTATCCTATGGCTACACCTTC	CASSLGAGVLSYGYTF
-	TRBD1	TRBV19	TRBJ2-5	TGTGCCAGTAGGGGCTCAGGGGGCCGGGAGACCCAGTACTTC	CASRGSGGRETQYF
few	TRBD1	TRBV7-2	TRBJ1-5	TGTGCCAGCAGCGGGACAGTTAGCAATCAGCCCCAGCATTTT	CASSGTVSNQPQHF
-	TRBD2	TRBV11-2	TRBJ2-5	TGTGCCAGCAGCTGGGGGGGGCAAGAGACCCAGTACTTC	CASSWGGQETQYF
once	TRBD2	TRBV4-1	TRBJ2-7	TGCGCCAGCAGCCAAGGACTAGCGGGGGGGCCGTACGAGCAGTACTTC	CASSQGLAGGPYEQYF
-	-	TRBV6-2/TRBV6-3	TRBJ1-2	TGTGCCAGCAGTTACCCTACGGGGACTTTAAACTATGGCTACACCTTC	CASSYPTGTLNYGYTF
-	TRBD1	TRBV19	TRBJ1-2	TGTGCCAGTAGACTGGGACAGCTAAACTATGGCTACACCTTC	CASRLGQLNYGYTF
once	TRBD2	TRBV11-2	TRBJ2-1	TGTGCCAGCAGCTTAGAACTAGCGACCTACAATGAGCAGTTCTTC	CASSLELATYNEQFF
-	TRBD2	TRBV11-2	TRBJ2-5	TGTGCCAGCAGCTTAACTAGAGCGGGAAAAGAGACCCAGTACTTC	CASSLTRAGKETQYF
-	-	TRBV28	TRBJ2-3	TGTGCCAGCAGTTCAAGCTCCACATTGGGACTCAGCACAGATACGCAGTATTTT	CASSSSSTLGLSTDTQYF
-	TRBD1	TRBV27	TRBJ2-7	TGTGCCAGTTCCTACCAGGGGACAGGGCCTCAGTACTTC	CASSYQGTGPQYF
-	TRBD1	TRBV11-2	TRBJ2-3	TGTGCCAGCAGCCTAAGGACAGGTTGGGCGGCTACGCAGTATTTT	CASSLRTGWAATQYF
-	TRBD2	TRBV5-6	TRBJ2-7	TGTGCCAGCAGCTTCCGGCCTGGGAGGGTGCGGATCCCCTACTACGAGCAGTACTTC	CASSFRPGRVRIPYYEQYF
once	-	TRBV5-1	TRBJ2-7	TGCGCCAGCAGCTTGACAGTTCTTTCCTCCTACGAGCAGTACTTC	CASSLTVLSSYEQYF
once	-	TRBV7-9	TRBJ2-7	TGTGCCAGCAGCTTAGGGTCGGGGTCCGAGCAGTACTTC	CASSLGSGSEQYF
-	-	TRBV19	TRBJ2-1	TGTGCCAGTAGTATCAGTCGGGGTAGCTACAATGAGCAGTTCTTC	CASSISRGSYNEQFF
-	TRBD2	TRBV11-2	TRBJ2-7	TGTGCCAGCAGCAGACTAGCCTTCTACGAGCAGTACTTC	CASSRLAFYEQYF
-	-	TRBV19	TRBJ1-2	TGTGCCAGTAGTATAGGGTCTATTGTTACAGGACACAACTATGGCTACACCTTC	CASSIGSIVTGHNYGYTF
-	TRBD2	TRBV3-1/TRBV3-2	TRBJ2-3	TGTGCCAGCAGCCAAGATGGGCTAGCGGGGGCCACAGATACGCAGTATTTT	CASSQDGLAGATDTQYF
-	-	TRBV5-6	TRBJ2-7	TGTGCCAGCAGCTTGGTGTCCGGACAGCCCCAAGGGCAGTACTTC	CASSLVSGQPQGQYF
few	-	TRBV4-1	TRBJ1-6	TGCGCCAGCAGCCAAGATAGCGCCTTCTTTGCGGGTAATTCACCCCTCCACTTT	CASSQDSAFFAGNSPLHF
-	TRBD1	TRBV5-1	TRBJ2-5	TGCGCCAGCAGCGGACGGACAGGGCAAGAGACCCAGTACTTC	CASSGRTGQETQYF
-	TRBD1	TRBV5-1	TRBJ2-7	TGCGCCAGCAGCCCCGACAGGGGGCCTACCTACGAGCAGTACTTC	CASSPDRGPTYEQYF
-	TRBD1	TRBV3-1/TRBV3-2	TRBJ1-3	TGTGCCAGCCAAGGACAGGGCTCTGGAAACACCATATATTTT	CASQGQGSGNTIYF
-	TRBD1	TRBV7-2	TRBJ2-7	TGTGCCAGCAGCTTGGGACAGAAATACGAGCAGTACTTC	CASSLGQKYEQYF